Presented here are 5 T cell receptor beta chains from one specimen sequenced in a study of regulatory T cells in long-lasting Graves disease. Researchers made TCR beta libraries by using iRepertoire HTBI primers and running Arm-PCR on CDR3 regions. TCRdb ran MiXCR on the multiplex PCR reads and lists one entry per CDR3 protein. This table has more than 300,000 distinct CDR3 sequences, roughly a fifth appearing once. Time point denoted: persistent/refractory GD, antithyroid drugs over 5 years with positive TRAb. The TCR library used RNA extracted from PBMCs. This specimen was peripheral blood mononuclear cells (PBMCs), taken when the disease was refractory, from a patient treated with antithyroid drugs. These receptors all come from a female donor with Graves disease.

This clonotype was counted at least ten times. The chain joins TRBV7-9 to TRBJ1-1; D gene unclear. CDR3 length: 15 residues. Trimming cost V 4 bases and J 4 bases, with 16 bases left between them. The germline CDR1 and CDR2 sequences are SEHNR and FQNEAQ (reference sequence). The DNA of the CDR3 is TGTGCCAGCAGCTCCCTAGCATCGGTGGGCACTGAAGCTTTCTTT. Its protein is CASSSLASVGTEAFF.

The genes are TRBV4-1 and TRBJ2-7, with a weak D call TRBD2 (6 bases). The CDR3 is 14 amino acids. Germline assignment: CDR1 MGHRA and CDR2 YSYEKL. Trimming removed 4 bases at V and 3 bases at J, with 13 bases between. The CDR3 sequence: CASSPRTTGYEQYF. The DNA of the CDR3 is TGCGCCAGCAGCCCCAGGACTACGGGCTACGAGCAGTACTTC.

This clonotype was seen at least ten times. V is TRBV19 and J is TRBJ1-1; 7 positions agree with TRBD1. CDR1 LNHDA and CDR2 SQIVND come from the germline V gene (reference sequence). This CDR3 comprises 14 residues. J gave up 1 base and V 7 bases, and 6 bases lay outside the gene matches. CDR3 nucleotides: TGTGCCAGTACCTTTTACAGGGGGAACACTGAAGCTTTCTTT. Amino acid sequence: CASTFYRGNTEAFF.

This clonotype appeared many times. The genes are TRBV28 and TRBJ1-1, with 8 bases aligning to TRBD1. V trimming: 7 bases; J trimming: 4 bases; junction bases outside the gene matches: 17. Germline CDR1 MDHEN, CDR2 SYDVKM. The CDR3 extends over 17 amino acids. CDR3 amino acids: CASTPPRYRGRFTEAFF. In DNA, the CDR3 is TGTGCCAGCACCCCCCCCCGCTACAGGGGGAGATTCACTGAAGCTTTCTTT.

The rearrangement joins TRBV12-3 or TRBV12-4 to TRBJ2-1, with D perhaps TRBD2 (6 bases). V lost 5 bases, J lost 10 bases, and 15 bases lay in between. The CDR3 is made up of 13 amino acids. The CDR3 bases are TGTGCCAGCAGTAGCCGTGGGGGGTACGAGCAGTTCTTC. Protein: CASSSRGGYEQFF.